Listed below are T cell receptor beta chains from one sample, sequenced in a study of cytomegalovirus exposure and HLA in healthy donors. Only in-frame clones appear in the TCRdb table, and some are missing; sequencing was by immunoSEQ multiplex PCR. The sample contains about 98,000 clones, more than 75% of which appear only once. The sequenced sample consisted of PBMCs. These receptors were taken from a man aged 18 to 29 in good health and CMV-seropositive. The CDR3 runs from the conserved cysteine through the conserved F or W. A D gene is named only where the DNA matches it firmly. For some rows the clone size is stated as once, few or many, or as a class when expanded; others skip it.

size	J	V	D	DNA	CDR3
.	TRBJ2-7	TRBV7-3	TRBD2	TGTGCCAGCAGCTCCCTAGCGGGAGGGGGATACGAGCAGTACTTC	CASSSLAGGGYEQYF
few	TRBJ2-2	TRBV28	.	TGTGCCAGCAGTCGGGTAGAGGGGAACACCGGGGAGCTGTTTTTT	CASSRVEGNTGELFF
.	TRBJ2-7	TRBV6-5	.	TGTGCCATAACTCCCCGGTTCTACGAGCAGTACTTC	CAITPRFYEQYF
.	TRBJ2-3	TRBV5-4	.	TGTGCCAGCAGCTTGCCAGCGACTAGTTCAGATACGCAGTATTTT	CASSLPATSSDTQYF
.	TRBJ1-2	TRBV6-5	.	TGTGCCAGCAGAAACCCGACTGGCTATGGCTACACCTTC	CASRNPTGYGYTF
few	TRBJ2-1	TRBV11-3	TRBD2	TGTGCCAGCAGCTTAGATCAGGGAGGGACTAGCGGATACAATGAGCAGTTCTTC	CASSLDQGGTSGYNEQFF
.	TRBJ1-4	TRBV18	TRBD1	TGTGCCAGCTCACTCAACAGGGGGCCGGGGGAAAAACTGTTTTTT	CASSLNRGPGEKLFF
.	TRBJ1-3	TRBV5-8	.	TGTGCCAGCAGCTTGGGAGGGTACGGAAACACCATATATTTT	CASSLGGYGNTIYF
.	TRBJ1-1	TRBV5-1	.	TGCGCCAGCAGCATGGACAATCATAACACTGAAGCTTTCTTT	CASSMDNHNTEAFF
.	TRBJ2-5	TRBV25-1	TRBD2	TGTGCCAGCAGTCTCCCGGCGGGAGGAGAGACCCAGTACTTC	CASSLPAGGETQYF
once	TRBJ2-6	TRBV27	.	TGTGCCAGCAGTTTGGTTAGCGGCACATTTCGCTCTGGGGCCAACGTCCTGACTTTC	CASSLVSGTFRSGANVLTF